The clone carrying this T cell receptor (beta chain) occurred many times. Its antigen is still unknown. The data were taken from a study of T cells in Graves' hyperthyroidism and ophthalmopathy. As for the study in general: Peripheral blood was drawn at first diagnosis, prior to all treatment. Study results and caveats: Researchers found most expanded thyroid clonotypes above 0.001 in blood as well. In simple terms, a model built on 13 V-J features told ophthalmopathy apart from stable hyperthyroidism.

The CDR3 length is 16 residues. CDR1 and CDR2 (germline): MNHNS, SASEGT. Trimming cost V 4 bases and J 4 bases; bases outside gene matches: 9. Lactation, pregnancy, other autoimmune disease or uncontrolled infection led to exclusion of patients. The investigators amplified TCR beta CDR3 regions from RNA transcripts. First-round RT-PCR targeting the TCR CDR3 was performed with the HTBI primer set. TCRdb re-called the multiplex PCR reads through MiXCR, storing one row per CDR3 protein. This table holds a few hundred thousand distinct CDR3 sequences, roughly 13% found once. The chain couples TRBV6-1 to TRBJ2-5; 10 bases match TRBD2. The TCR was taken from a woman under 30 with Graves' hyperthyroidism. What was sequenced was blood. CDR3 loop: CASSVLLAGVGETQYF. CDR3 DNA sequence: TGTGCCAGCAGTGTGCTTCTAGCGGGAGTTGGAGAGACCCAGTACTTC.